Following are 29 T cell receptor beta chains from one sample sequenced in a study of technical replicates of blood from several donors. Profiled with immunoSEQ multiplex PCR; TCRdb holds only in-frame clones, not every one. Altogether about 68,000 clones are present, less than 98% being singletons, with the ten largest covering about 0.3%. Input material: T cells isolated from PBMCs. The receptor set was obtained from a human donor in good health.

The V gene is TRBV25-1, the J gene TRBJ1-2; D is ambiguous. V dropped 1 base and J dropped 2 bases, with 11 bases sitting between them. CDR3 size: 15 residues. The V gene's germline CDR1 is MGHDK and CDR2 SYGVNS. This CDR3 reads CASSEFVGGNYGYTF. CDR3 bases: TGTGCCAGCAGTGAATTTGTAGGAGGGAACTATGGCTACACCTTC.

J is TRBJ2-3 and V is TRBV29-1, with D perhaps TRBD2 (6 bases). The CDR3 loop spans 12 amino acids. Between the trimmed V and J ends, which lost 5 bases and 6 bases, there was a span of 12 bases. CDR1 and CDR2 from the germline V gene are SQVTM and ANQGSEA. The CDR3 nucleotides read TGCAGCGTTTTAGCCCGGGGGGATACGCAGTATTTT. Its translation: CSVLARGDTQYF.

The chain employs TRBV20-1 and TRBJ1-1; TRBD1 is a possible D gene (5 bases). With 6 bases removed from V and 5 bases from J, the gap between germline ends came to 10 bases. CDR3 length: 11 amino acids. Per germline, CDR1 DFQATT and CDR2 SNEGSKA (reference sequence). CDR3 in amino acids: CSAGVWTEAFF. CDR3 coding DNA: TGCAGTGCAGGGGTATGGACTGAAGCTTTCTTT.

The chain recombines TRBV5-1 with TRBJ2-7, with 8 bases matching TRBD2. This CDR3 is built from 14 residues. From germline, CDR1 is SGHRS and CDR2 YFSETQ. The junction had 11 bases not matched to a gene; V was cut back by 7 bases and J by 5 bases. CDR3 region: CASYNRPGGDEQYF. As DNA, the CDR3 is TGCGCCAGCTATAACCGCCCGGGAGGGGACGAGCAGTACTTC.

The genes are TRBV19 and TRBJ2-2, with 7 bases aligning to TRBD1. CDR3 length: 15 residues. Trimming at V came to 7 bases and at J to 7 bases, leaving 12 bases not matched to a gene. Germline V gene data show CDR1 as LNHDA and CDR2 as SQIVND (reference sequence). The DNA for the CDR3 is TGTGCCAGTACCATAGACAGGGAAGGGATCGGGGAGCTGTTTTTT. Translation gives CASTIDREGIGELFF.

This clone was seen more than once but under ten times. This chain's CDR3 is CSVEVARGSGTEAFF. CDR3 nucleotides: TGCAGCGTTGAAGTGGCAAGGGGGTCGGGAACTGAAGCTTTCTTT. This chain joins TRBV29-1 and TRBJ1-1; D is possibly TRBD1 (6 bases). V lost 1 base and J lost 5, with 17 bases in between. The CDR3 has 15 amino acids. Germline lookup yields CDR1 SQVTM and CDR2 ANQGSEA.

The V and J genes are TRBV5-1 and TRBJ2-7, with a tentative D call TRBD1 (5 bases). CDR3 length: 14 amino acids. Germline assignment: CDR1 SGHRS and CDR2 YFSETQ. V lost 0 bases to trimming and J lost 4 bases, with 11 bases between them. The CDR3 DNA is TGCGCCAGCAGCTTGGGGGGCTCCCCATACGAGCAGTACTTC. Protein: CASSLGGSPYEQYF.

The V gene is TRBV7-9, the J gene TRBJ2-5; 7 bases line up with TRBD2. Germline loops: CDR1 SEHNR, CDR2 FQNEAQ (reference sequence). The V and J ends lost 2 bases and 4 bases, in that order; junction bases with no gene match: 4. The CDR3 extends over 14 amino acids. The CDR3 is CASSLSSSGETQYF. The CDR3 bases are TGTGCCAGCAGCTTAAGTTCTAGCGGAGAGACCCAGTACTTC. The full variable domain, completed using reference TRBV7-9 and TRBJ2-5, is DTGVSQNPRHKITKRGQNVTFRCDPISEHNRLYWYRQTLGQGPEFLTYFQNEAQLEKSRLLSDRFSAERPKGSFSTLEIQRTEQGDSAMYLCASSLSSSGETQYFGPGTRLLVL.

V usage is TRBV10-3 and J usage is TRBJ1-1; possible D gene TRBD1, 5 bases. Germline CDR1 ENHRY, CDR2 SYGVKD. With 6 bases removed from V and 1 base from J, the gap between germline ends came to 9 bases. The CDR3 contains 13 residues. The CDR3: CAISPDRNTEAFF. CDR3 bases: TGTGCCATCAGCCCCGACAGGAACACTGAAGCTTTCTTT.

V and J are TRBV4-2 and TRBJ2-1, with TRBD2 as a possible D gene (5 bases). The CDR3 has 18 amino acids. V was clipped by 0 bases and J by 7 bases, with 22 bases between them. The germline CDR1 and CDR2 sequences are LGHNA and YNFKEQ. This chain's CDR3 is CASSQDYIGYVIANEQFF. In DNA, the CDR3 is TGTGCCAGCAGCCAAGATTATATCGGCTACGTTATAGCGAATGAGCAGTTCTTC.

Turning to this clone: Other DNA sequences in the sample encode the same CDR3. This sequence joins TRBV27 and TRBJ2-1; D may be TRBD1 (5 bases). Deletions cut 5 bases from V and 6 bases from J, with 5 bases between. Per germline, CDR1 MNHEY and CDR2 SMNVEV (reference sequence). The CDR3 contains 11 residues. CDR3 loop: CASSRGNEQFF. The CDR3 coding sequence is TGTGCCAGCAGTAGGGGCAATGAGCAGTTCTTC.

Written as DNA, the CDR3 is TGTGCCAGCAGCTTGGGAGAGAACACTGAAGCTTTCTTT. It specifies CASSLGENTEAFF. V gene TRBV5-6 combines with J gene TRBJ1-1; D remains unclear. From germline, CDR1 is SGHDT and CDR2 YYEEEE. The CDR3 extends over 13 amino acids. Trimming pared 0 bases from V and 1 base from J, leaving 4 bases between.

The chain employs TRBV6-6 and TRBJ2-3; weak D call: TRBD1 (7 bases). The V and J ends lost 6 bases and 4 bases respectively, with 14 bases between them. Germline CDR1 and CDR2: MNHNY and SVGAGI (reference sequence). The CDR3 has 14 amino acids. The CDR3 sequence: CASSLQGEADTQYF. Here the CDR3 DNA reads TGTGCCAGCAGCCTTCAGGGGGAGGCAGATACGCAGTATTTT.

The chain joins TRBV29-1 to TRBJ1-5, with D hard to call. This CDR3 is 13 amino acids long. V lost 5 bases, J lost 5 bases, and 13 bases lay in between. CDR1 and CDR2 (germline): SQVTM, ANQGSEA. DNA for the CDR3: TGCAGCGTTCTGGTTCGGGTAGATCAGCCCCAGCATTTT. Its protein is CSVLVRVDQPQHF.

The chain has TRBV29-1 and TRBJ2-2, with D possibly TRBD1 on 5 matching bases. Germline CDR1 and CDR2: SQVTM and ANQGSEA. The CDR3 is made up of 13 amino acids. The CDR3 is CSFGHSNTGELFF. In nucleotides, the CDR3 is TGCAGTTTCGGACACTCGAACACCGGGGAGCTGTTTTTT.

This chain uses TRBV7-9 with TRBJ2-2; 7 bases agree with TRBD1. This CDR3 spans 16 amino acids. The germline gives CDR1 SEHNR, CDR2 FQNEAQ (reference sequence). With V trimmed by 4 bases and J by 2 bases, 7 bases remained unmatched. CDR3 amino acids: CASSSTGLENTGELFF. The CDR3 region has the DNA TGTGCCAGCAGCTCGACAGGGCTGGAAAACACCGGGGAGCTGTTTTTT.

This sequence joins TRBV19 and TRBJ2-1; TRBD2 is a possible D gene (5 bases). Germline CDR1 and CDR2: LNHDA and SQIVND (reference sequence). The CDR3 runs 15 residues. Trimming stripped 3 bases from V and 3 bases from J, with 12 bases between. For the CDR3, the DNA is TGTGCCAGTAGTATGGCCCCGGGGTACTACAATGAGCAGTTCTTC. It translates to CASSMAPGYYNEQFF.

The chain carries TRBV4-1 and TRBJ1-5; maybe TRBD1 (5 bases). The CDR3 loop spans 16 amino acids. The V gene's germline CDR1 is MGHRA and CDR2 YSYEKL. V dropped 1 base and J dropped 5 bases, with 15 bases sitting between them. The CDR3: CASSQGRQGGDQPQHF. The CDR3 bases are TGCGCCAGCAGCCAAGGGCGCCAGGGTGGGGATCAGCCCCAGCATTTT.

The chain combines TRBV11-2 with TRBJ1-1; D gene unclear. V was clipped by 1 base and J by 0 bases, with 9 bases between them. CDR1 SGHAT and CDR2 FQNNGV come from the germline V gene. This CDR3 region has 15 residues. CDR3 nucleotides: TGTGCCAGCAGCTTAGTCAGCGAGATGAACACTGAAGCTTTCTTT. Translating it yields CASSLVSEMNTEAFF.

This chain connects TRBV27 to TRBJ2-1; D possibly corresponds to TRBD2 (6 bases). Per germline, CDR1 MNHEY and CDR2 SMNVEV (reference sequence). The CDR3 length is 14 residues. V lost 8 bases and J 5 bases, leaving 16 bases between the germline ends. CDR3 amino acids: CASGRSSFHNEQFF. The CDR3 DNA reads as TGTGCCAGCGGGAGGAGTTCATTCCACAATGAGCAGTTCTTC.

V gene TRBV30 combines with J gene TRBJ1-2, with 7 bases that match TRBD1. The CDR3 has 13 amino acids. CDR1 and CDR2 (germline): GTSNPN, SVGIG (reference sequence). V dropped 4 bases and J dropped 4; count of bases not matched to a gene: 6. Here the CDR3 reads CAWTPGGSYGYTF. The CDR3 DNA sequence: TGTGCCTGGACGCCAGGGGGGAGCTATGGCTACACCTTC.

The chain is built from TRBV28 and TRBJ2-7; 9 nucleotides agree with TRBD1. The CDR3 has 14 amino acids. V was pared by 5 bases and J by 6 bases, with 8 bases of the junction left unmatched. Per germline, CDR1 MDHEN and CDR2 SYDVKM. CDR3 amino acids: CASSEVDRGPEQYF. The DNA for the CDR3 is TGTGCCAGCAGTGAGGTGGACAGGGGTCCCGAGCAGTACTTC.

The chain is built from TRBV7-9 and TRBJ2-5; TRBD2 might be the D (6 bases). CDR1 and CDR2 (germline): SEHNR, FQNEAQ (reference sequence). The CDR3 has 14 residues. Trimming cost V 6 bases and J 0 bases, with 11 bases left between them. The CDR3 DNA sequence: TGTGCCAGCAGTCTCCGGACTAACCAAGAGACCCAGTACTTC. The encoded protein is CASSLRTNQETQYF.

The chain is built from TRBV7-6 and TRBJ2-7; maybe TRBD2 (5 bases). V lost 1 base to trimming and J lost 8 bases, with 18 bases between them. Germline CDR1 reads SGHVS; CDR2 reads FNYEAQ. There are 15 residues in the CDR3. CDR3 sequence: CASSLVEVREEQQYF. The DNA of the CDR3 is TGTGCCAGCAGCTTAGTGGAGGTACGAGAAGAGCAGCAGTACTTC.

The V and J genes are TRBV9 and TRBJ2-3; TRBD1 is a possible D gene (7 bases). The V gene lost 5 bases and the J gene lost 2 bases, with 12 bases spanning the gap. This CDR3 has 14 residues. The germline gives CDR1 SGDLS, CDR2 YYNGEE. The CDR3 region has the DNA TGTGCCAGCAGTGCGGAGGGGGCCACAGATACGCAGTATTTT. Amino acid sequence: CASSAEGATDTQYF.

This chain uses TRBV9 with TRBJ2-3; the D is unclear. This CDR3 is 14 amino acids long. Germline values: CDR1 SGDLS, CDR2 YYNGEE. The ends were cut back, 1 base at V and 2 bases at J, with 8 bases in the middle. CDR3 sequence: CASSVNYYTDTQYF. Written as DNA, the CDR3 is TGTGCCAGCAGCGTAAACTACTACACAGATACGCAGTATTTT.

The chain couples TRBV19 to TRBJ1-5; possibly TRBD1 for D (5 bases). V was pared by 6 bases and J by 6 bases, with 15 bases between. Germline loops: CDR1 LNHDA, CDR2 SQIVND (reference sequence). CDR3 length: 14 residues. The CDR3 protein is CASSRRDYGQPQHF. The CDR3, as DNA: TGTGCCAGTAGCCGACGGGACTACGGTCAGCCCCAGCATTTT. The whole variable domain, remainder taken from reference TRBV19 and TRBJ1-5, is DGGITQSPKYLFRKEGQNVTLSCEQNLNHDAMYWYRQDPGQGLRLIYYSQIVNDFQKGDIAEGYSVSREKKESFPLTVTSAQKNPTAFYLCASSRRDYGQPQHFGDGTRLSIL.

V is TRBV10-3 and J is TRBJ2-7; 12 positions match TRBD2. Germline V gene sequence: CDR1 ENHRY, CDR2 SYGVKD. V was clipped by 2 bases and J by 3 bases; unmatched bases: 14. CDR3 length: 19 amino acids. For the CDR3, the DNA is TGTGCCATCAGTGAGCCGACTAGCGGGAGTGCTTGGGGGGTCTACGAGCAGTACTTC. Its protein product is CAISEPTSGSAWGVYEQYF.

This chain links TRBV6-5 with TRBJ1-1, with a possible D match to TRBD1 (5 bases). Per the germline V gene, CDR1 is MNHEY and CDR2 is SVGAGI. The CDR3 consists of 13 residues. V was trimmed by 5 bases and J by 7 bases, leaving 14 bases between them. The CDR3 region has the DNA TGTGCCAGCAGTCGTTCAGGGCGTAGTGAAGCTTTCTTT. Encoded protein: CASSRSGRSEAFF.